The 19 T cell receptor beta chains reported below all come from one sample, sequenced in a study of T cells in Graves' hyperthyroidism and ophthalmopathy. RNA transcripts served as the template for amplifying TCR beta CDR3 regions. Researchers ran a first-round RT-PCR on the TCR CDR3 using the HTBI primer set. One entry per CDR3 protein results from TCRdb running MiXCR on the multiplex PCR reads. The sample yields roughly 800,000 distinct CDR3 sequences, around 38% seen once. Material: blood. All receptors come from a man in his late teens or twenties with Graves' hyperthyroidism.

In nucleotides, the CDR3 is TGTGCCAGCACCGATGACCGGGCGGTGGATAATTCACCCCTCCACTTT. Residues: CASTDDRAVDNSPLHF. V usage is TRBV2 and J usage is TRBJ1-6; D is ambiguous. Trimming shortened V by 7 bases and J by 5 bases, and 18 bases separated the two germline ends. Germline V gene lookup returns CDR1 SNHLY and CDR2 FYNNEI. This CDR3 has 16 residues.

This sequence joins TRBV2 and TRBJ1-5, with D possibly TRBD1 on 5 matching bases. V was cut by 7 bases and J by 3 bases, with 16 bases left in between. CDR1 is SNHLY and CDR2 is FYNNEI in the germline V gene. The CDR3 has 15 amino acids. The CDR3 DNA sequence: TGTGCCAGCACCCGAGAGCGGGGCCCCAATCAGCCCCAGCATTTT. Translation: CASTRERGPNQPQHF.

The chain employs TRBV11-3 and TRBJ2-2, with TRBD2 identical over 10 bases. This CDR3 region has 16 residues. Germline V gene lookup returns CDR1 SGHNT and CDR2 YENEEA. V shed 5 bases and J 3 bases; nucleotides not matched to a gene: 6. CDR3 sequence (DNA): TGTGCCAGCAGCGTTAGGGGACTAGCGCACACCGGGGAGCTGTTTTTT. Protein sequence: CASSVRGLAHTGELFF.

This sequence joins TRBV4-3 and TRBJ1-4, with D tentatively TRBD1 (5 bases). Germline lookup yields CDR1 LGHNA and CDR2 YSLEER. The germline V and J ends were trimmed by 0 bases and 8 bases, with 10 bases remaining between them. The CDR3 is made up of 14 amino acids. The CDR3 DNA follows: TGCGCCAGCAGCCAAGATCAGACAGACGAAAAACTGTTTTTT. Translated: CASSQDQTDEKLFF.

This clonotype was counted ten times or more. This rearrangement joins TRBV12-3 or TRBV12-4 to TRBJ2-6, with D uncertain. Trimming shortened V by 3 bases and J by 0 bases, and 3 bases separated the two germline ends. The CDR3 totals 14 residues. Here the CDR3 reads CASSFDSGANVLTF. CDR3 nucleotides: TGTGCCAGCAGTTTTGACTCTGGGGCCAACGTCCTGACTTTC.

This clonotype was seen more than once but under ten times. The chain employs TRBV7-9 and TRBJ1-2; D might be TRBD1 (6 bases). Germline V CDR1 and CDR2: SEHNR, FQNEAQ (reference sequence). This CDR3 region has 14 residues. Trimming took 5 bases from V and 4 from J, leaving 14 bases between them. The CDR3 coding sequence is TGTGCCAGCAGCGAAAGGGGGGGCGGCTATGGCTACACCTTC. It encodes CASSERGGGYGYTF.

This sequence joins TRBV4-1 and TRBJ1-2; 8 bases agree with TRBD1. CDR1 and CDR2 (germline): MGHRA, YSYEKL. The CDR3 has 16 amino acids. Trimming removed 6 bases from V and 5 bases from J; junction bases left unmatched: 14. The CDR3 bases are TGCGCCAGCAGTCTAGATGGGACAGGAGCAACTTATGGCTACACCTTC. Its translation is CASSLDGTGATYGYTF.

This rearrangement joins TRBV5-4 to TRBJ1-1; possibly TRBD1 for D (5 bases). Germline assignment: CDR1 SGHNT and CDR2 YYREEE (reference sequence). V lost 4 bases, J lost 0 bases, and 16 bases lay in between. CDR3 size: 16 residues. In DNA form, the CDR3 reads TGTGCCAGCAGCCGACCCACCCAGGGTTTGAACACTGAAGCTTTCTTT. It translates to CASSRPTQGLNTEAFF.

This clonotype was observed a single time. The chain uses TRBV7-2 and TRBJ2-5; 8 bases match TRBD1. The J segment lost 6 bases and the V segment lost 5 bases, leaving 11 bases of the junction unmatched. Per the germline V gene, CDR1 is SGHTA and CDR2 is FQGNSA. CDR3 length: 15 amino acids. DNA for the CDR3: TGTGCCAGCAGCCCTGACAGGGGAGTCGGGAAGACCCAGTACTTC. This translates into CASSPDRGVGKTQYF. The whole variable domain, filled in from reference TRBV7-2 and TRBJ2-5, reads GAGVSQSPSNKVTEKGKDVELRCDPISGHTALYWYRQSLGQGLEFLIYFQGNSAPDKSGLPSDRFSAERTGGSVSTLTIQRTQQEDSAVYLCASSPDRGVGKTQYFGPGTRLLVL.

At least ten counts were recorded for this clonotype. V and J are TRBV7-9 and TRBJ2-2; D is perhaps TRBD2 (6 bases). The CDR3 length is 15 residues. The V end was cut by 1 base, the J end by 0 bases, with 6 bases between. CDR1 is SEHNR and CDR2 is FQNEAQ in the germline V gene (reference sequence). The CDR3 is CASSLGGANTGELFF. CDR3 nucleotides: TGTGCCAGCAGCTTAGGCGGGGCGAACACCGGGGAGCTGTTTTTT.

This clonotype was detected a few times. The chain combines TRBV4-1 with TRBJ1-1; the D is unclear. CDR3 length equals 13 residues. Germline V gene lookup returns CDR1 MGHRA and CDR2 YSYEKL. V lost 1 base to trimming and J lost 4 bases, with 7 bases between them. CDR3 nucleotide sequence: TGCGCCAGCAGCCAAGTAGTAGTCACTGAAGCTTTCTTT. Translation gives CASSQVVVTEAFF.

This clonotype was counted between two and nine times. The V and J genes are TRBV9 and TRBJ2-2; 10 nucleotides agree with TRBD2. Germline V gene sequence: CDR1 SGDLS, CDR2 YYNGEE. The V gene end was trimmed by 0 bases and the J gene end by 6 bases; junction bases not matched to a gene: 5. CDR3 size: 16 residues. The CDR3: CASSVVLAGSAGELFF. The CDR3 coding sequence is TGTGCCAGCAGCGTAGTACTAGCGGGATCGGCCGGGGAGCTGTTTTTT.

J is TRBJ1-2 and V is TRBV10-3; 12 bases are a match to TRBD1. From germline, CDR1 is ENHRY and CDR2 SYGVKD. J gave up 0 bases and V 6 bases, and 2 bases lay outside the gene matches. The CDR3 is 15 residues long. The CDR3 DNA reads TGTGCCATCAGCGGGACAGGGGGCTCTAACTATGGCTACACCTTC. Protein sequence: CAISGTGGSNYGYTF.

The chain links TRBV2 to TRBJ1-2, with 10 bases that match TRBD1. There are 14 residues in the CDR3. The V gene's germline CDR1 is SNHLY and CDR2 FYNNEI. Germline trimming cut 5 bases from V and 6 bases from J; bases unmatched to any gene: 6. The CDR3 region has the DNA TGTGCCAGCAGTCAGACCGGGACAGGGGATGGCTACACCTTC. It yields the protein CASSQTGTGDGYTF.

Written as DNA, the CDR3 is TGTGCCAGTACCGAATCGGGACAGGATTCCTACGAGCAGTACTTC. Protein: CASTESGQDSYEQYF. The chain recombines TRBV19 with TRBJ2-7; 8 positions agree with TRBD1. Germline lookup yields CDR1 LNHDA and CDR2 SQIVND (reference sequence). Losses at the gene ends were 7 bases for V and 1 base for J; bases not matched to a gene: 9. This CDR3 spans 15 amino acids. Together with reference TRBV19 and TRBJ2-7, the CDR3 gives the full variable domain: DGGITQSPKYLFRKEGQNVTLSCEQNLNHDAMYWYRQDPGQGLRLIYYSQIVNDFQKGDIAEGYSVSREKKESFPLTVTSAQKNPTAFYLCASTESGQDSYEQYFGPGTRLTVT.

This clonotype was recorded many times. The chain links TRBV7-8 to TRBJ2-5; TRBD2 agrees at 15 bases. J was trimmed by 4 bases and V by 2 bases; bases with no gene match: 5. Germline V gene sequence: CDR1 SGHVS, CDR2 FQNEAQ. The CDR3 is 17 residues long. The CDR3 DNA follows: TGTGCCAGCAGCTTAACGGGACTAGCGGGAGGTCGAGAGACCCAGTACTTC. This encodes CASSLTGLAGGRETQYF.

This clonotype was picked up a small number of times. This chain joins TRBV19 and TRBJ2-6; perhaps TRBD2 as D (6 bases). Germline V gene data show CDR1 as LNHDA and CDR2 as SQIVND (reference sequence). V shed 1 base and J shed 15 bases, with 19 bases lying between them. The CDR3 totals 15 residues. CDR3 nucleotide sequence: TGTGCCAGTAGTATAGGGCGGACTACCTCTCAACCCCTGACTTTC. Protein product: CASSIGRTTSQPLTF.

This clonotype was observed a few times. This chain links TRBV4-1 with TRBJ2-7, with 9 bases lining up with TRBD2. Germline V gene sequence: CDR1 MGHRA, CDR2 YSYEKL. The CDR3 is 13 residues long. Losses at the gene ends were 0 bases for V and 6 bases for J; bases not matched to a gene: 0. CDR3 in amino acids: CASSQELAGEQYF. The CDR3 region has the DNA TGCGCCAGCAGCCAAGAACTAGCGGGCGAGCAGTACTTC.

The DNA of the CDR3 is TGTGCCAGCAGGACAGACAGGGGAAGGTCCTACGAGCAGTACTTC. Translated: CASRTDRGRSYEQYF. The rearrangement joins TRBV2 to TRBJ2-7; TRBD1 agrees at 8 bases. The V and J ends lost 6 bases and 1 base, in that order; junction bases with no gene match: 8. The germline gives CDR1 SNHLY, CDR2 FYNNEI. This CDR3 has 15 amino acids.